This entry lists 20 T cell receptor beta chains sequenced from one sample in a study of cytomegalovirus exposure and HLA in healthy donors. The PCR made use of 60 Vbeta and 13 Jbeta primers. Measured with immunoSEQ multiplex PCR; TCRdb has only the in-frame clones, and not every one. The repertoire has about 160,000 clones, 55% to 80% of them found once; the top ten carry roughly 7%. Specimen: PBMCs. These TCRs come from a woman aged 60-75 years in good health and CMV-seropositive.

This clone turned up a few times. The rearrangement links TRBV7-9 to TRBJ2-2; TRBD2 might be the D (5 bases). The CDR3 totals 16 residues. Germline V CDR1 and CDR2: SEHNR, FQNEAQ (reference sequence). V lost 4 bases and J 2 bases, leaving 14 bases between the germline ends. The CDR3 DNA is TGTGCCAGCAGCTCTGGGTTCCGGGATAACACCGGGGAGCTGTTTTTT. Protein: CASSSGFRDNTGELFF.

This clone was seen only once. The V call is TRBV19, the J call TRBJ1-2; 7 bases agree with TRBD1. Germline V gives CDR1 LNHDA, CDR2 SQIVND (reference sequence). This CDR3 has 15 residues. J was trimmed by 5 bases and V by 5 bases; bases with no gene match: 11. The CDR3 region is CASSPRTGKPYGYTF. The DNA of the CDR3 is TGTGCCAGTAGTCCCCGGACAGGCAAACCTTATGGCTACACCTTC.

CDR3 sequence reads: CASSPGLGASGSYEQYF. CDR3 DNA: TGTGCCAGCTCCCCTGGATTAGGGGCTAGCGGGAGCTACGAGCAGTACTTC. This rearrangement joins TRBV18 to TRBJ2-7, with TRBD2 matching over 10 bases. Trimming at V came to 6 bases and at J to 3 bases, leaving 14 bases not matched to a gene. From germline, CDR1 is KGHSH and CDR2 LQKENI. The CDR3 covers 17 residues.

This sequence joins TRBV10-3 and TRBJ1-2, with unresolved D. Germline loops: CDR1 ENHRY, CDR2 SYGVKD. The germline V and J ends were trimmed by 3 bases and 5 bases, with 7 bases remaining between them. The CDR3 runs to 12 residues. The DNA for the CDR3 is TGTGCCATCAGTGAACAGCTATATGGCTACACCTTC. This codes for CAISEQLYGYTF.

The chain uses TRBV27 and TRBJ2-7, with D maybe TRBD1 (6 bases). Germline CDR1 and CDR2: MNHEY and SMNVEV (reference sequence). Trimming removed 4 bases from V and 7 bases from J, with 14 bases in between. CDR3 size: 13 residues. CDR3 coding DNA: TGTGCCAGCAGTTACCAGGGGTTAGGGGAGCAGTACTTC. This gives the protein CASSYQGLGEQYF.

The V and J genes are TRBV4-1 and TRBJ2-1; weak D call: TRBD2 (6 bases). The CDR3 totals 18 residues. V was trimmed by 0 bases and J by 0 bases, leaving 15 bases between them. The germline CDR1 and CDR2 sequences are MGHRA and YSYEKL. The CDR3 coding sequence is TGCGCCAGCAGCCAAGAGAGCGGGCCGCAGAGCTCCTACAATGAGCAGTTCTTC. Its translation is CASSQESGPQSSYNEQFF.

The chain joins TRBV27 to TRBJ2-7, with D tentatively TRBD1 (6 bases). Germline lookup yields CDR1 MNHEY and CDR2 SMNVEV (reference sequence). The germline V and J ends were trimmed by 3 bases and 5 bases, with 17 bases remaining between them. This CDR3 spans 15 amino acids. The chain's CDR3 is CASSFTLQGRHEQYF. As DNA, the CDR3 is TGTGCCAGCAGTTTTACCCTTCAGGGGCGACACGAGCAGTACTTC.

The chain employs TRBV30 and TRBJ2-7, with TRBD2 as a possible D gene (7 bases). CDR1 GTSNPN and CDR2 SVGIG come from the germline V gene (reference sequence). CDR3 length equals 14 residues. The V end was cut by 4 bases, the J end by 5 bases, with 18 bases between. CDR3 sequence (DNA): TGTGCCTGGACCCGGGGGGCAGCAATTGACGAGCAGTACTTC. Protein product: CAWTRGAAIDEQYF.

The chain combines TRBV6-4 with TRBJ1-6; weak D call: TRBD1 (6 bases). CDR3 size: 15 residues. Trimming pared 6 bases from V and 5 bases from J, leaving 14 bases between. The germline V gene has CDR1 MRHNA and CDR2 SNTAGT. This CDR3 is CASSPDSLNNSPLHF. DNA of the CDR3: TGTGCCAGCAGCCCGGACAGTCTGAATAATTCACCCCTCCACTTT.

Concerning this clone: Other DNA sequences in this specimen translate into the identical CDR3. V is TRBV5-1 and J is TRBJ2-3; the D gene is possibly TRBD2 (6 bases). Germline CDR1 is SGHRS and CDR2 is YFSETQ. This CDR3 comprises 15 residues. Trimming removed 0 bases from V and 0 bases from J, with 8 bases in between. The CDR3 region has the DNA TGCGCCAGCAGCTTGGGAGGAGGGAGCACAGATACGCAGTATTTT. This encodes CASSLGGGSTDTQYF.

The chain uses TRBV2 and TRBJ2-1, with 8 bases aligning to TRBD2. The CDR3 is 15 residues long. Losses at the gene ends were 6 bases for V and 0 bases for J; bases not matched to a gene: 4. Germline values: CDR1 SNHLY, CDR2 FYNNEI. CDR3: CASRKRESSYNEQFF. The CDR3 DNA reads TGTGCCAGCAGGAAGCGGGAGAGCTCCTACAATGAGCAGTTCTTC.

The V gene is TRBV30, the J gene TRBJ2-2; 8 bases are shared with TRBD1. The CDR3 runs 14 residues. V trimming: 7 bases; J trimming: 4 bases; junction bases outside the gene matches: 8. CDR1 and CDR2 (germline): GTSNPN, SVGIG (reference sequence). The DNA of the CDR3 is TGTGCCTTAGGTGACAGGGGAGGCACCGGGGAGCTGTTTTTT. This encodes CALGDRGGTGELFF.

V usage is TRBV4-2 and J usage is TRBJ2-3; 10 bases match TRBD1. Germline assignment: CDR1 LGHNA and CDR2 YNFKEQ. Unmatched junction bases numbered 4, after V lost 0 bases and J lost 4 bases. This CDR3 has 16 residues. Written as DNA, the CDR3 is TGTGCCAGCAGCCAAGAAACCGGGACAGGGGCAGATACGCAGTATTTT. This gives the protein CASSQETGTGADTQYF.

The chain uses TRBV5-1 and TRBJ2-3; tentatively, D is TRBD2 (5 bases). Germline loops: CDR1 SGHRS, CDR2 YFSETQ. CDR3 length: 15 residues. V was pared by 3 bases and J by 3 bases, with 14 bases between. The CDR3 DNA is TGCGCCAGCAGCTCGGGAACCTTGGAGACAGATACGCAGTATTTT. Translated, it gives CASSSGTLETDTQYF. Filled out from reference TRBV5-1 and TRBJ2-3, the complete variable domain reads KAGVTQTPRYLIKTRGQQVTLSCSPISGHRSVSWYQQTPGQGLQFLFEYFSETQRNKGNFPGRFSGRQFSNSRSEMNVSTLELGDSALYLCASSSGTLETDTQYFGPGTRLTVL.

With regard to this clone: Other DNA sequences in the same sample also yield this CDR3. V and J are TRBV7-3 and TRBJ2-2, with 9 positions matching TRBD1. CDR1 SGHTA and CDR2 FQGTGA come from the germline V gene. Unmatched junction bases numbered 5, after V lost 4 bases and J lost 5 bases. This CDR3 is 15 amino acids long. CDR3 amino acids: CASSSGTGRTGELFF. For the CDR3, the DNA is TGTGCCAGCAGCTCCGGGACAGGGAGAACCGGGGAGCTGTTTTTT. Full variable domain (rest looked up from reference TRBV7-3 and TRBJ2-2): GAGVSQTPSNKVTEKGKYVELRCDPISGHTALYWYRQSLGQGPEFLIYFQGTGAADDSGLPNDRFFAVRPEGSVSTLKIQRTERGDSAVYLCASSSGTGRTGELFFGEGSRLTVL.

The chain couples TRBV10-3 to TRBJ2-1; 8 bases are a match to TRBD2. Germline V CDR1 and CDR2: ENHRY, SYGVKD. There are 18 residues in the CDR3. J gave up 7 bases and V 3 bases, and 17 bases lay outside the gene matches. In nucleotides, the CDR3 is TGTGCCATCAGTGAATCCCCGGGGGGTAGCGGGGTTGGAAATGAGCAGTTCTTC. Its protein product is CAISESPGGSGVGNEQFF.

This chain uses TRBV25-1 with TRBJ2-7; D perhaps matches TRBD2 (6 bases). V was cut by 2 bases and J by 0 bases, with 8 bases left in between. This CDR3 has 14 residues. The V gene's germline CDR1 is MGHDK and CDR2 SYGVNS. For the CDR3, the DNA is TGTGCCAGCAGTGAAGGGACTTACTCCTACGAGCAGTACTTC. Translating gives CASSEGTYSYEQYF.

The gene calls are TRBV2 and TRBJ1-4; TRBD1 matches at 9 bases. The CDR3 extends over 15 amino acids. The germline V gene has CDR1 SNHLY and CDR2 FYNNEI. Trimming removed 1 base from V and 10 bases from J; junction bases left unmatched: 7. The chain's CDR3 is CASSEEGTGFGKLFF. CDR3 nucleotides: TGTGCCAGCAGTGAAGAGGGGACAGGGTTTGGAAAACTGTTTTTT.

This clone has only a few counts. The chain links TRBV18 to TRBJ2-2; D is perhaps TRBD2 (6 bases). This CDR3 has 14 amino acids. Trimming left V 1 base short and J 5 bases short, with 8 bases between. Looked up from germline, CDR1 is KGHSH and CDR2 is LQKENI. The CDR3 region is CASSPQTRTGELFF. The CDR3 DNA reads TGTGCCAGCTCACCACAGACTAGAACCGGGGAGCTGTTTTTT.

The V and J genes are TRBV12-5 and TRBJ2-5; 7 bases fit TRBD2. V shed 5 bases, J shed 2 bases, and the junction held 5 bases outside the gene matches. This CDR3 contains 14 residues. Germline lookup yields CDR1 LGHNT and CDR2 FRNRAP. For the CDR3, the DNA is TGTGCTAGTGGTATGGGAGGGCCTCAAGAGACCCAGTACTTC. It is translated as CASGMGGPQETQYF.